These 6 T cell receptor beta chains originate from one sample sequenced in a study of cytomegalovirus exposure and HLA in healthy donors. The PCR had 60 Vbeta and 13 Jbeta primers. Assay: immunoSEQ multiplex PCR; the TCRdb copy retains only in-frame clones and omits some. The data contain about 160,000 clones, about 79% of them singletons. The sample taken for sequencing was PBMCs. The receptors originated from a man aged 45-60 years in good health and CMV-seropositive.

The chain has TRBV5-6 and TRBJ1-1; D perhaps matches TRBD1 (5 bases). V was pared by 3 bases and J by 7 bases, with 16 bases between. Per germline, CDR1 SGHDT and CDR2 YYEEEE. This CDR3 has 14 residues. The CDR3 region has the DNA TGTGCCAGCAGCTACGACACGGGGGGGAATGAAGCTTTCTTT. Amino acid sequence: CASSYDTGGNEAFF. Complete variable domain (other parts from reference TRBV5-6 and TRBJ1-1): DAGVTQSPTHLIKTRGQQVTLRCSPKSGHDTVSWYQQALGQGPQFIFQYYEEEERQRGNFPDRFSGHQFPNYSSELNVNALLLGDSALYLCASSYDTGGNEAFFGQGTRLTVV.

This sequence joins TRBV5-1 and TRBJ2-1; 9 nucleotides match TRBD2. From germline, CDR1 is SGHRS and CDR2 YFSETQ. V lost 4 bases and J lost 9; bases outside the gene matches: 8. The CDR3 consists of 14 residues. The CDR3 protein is CASSLTAGGGEQFF. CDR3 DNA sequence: TGCGCCAGCAGCCTAACAGCGGGAGGAGGTGAGCAGTTCTTC.

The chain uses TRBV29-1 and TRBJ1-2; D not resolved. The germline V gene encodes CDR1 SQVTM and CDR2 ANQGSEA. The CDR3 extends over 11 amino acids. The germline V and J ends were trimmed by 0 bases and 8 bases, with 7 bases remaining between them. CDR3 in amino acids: CSVEDTRGYTF. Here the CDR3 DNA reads TGCAGCGTTGAAGATACGAGGGGCTACACCTTC.

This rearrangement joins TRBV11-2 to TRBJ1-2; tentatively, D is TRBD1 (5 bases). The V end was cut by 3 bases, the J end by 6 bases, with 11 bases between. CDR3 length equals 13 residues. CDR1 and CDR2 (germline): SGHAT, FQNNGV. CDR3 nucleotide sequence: TGTGCCAGCAGCTTTGGCAGGGCGGATGGCTACACCTTC. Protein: CASSFGRADGYTF.

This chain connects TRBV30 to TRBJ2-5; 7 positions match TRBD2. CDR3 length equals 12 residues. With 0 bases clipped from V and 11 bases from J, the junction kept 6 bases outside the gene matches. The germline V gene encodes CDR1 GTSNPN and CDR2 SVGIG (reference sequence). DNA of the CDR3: TGTGCCTGGAGTGTACTGAGCGGGATGCAGTACTTC. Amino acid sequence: CAWSVLSGMQYF.

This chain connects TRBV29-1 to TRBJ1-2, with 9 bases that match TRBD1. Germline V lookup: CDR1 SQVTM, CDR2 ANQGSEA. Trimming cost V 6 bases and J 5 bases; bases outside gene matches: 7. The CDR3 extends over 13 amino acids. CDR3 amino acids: CSVAPGQGYGYTF. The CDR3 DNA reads TGCAGCGTCGCTCCGGGACAGGGTTATGGCTACACCTTC.